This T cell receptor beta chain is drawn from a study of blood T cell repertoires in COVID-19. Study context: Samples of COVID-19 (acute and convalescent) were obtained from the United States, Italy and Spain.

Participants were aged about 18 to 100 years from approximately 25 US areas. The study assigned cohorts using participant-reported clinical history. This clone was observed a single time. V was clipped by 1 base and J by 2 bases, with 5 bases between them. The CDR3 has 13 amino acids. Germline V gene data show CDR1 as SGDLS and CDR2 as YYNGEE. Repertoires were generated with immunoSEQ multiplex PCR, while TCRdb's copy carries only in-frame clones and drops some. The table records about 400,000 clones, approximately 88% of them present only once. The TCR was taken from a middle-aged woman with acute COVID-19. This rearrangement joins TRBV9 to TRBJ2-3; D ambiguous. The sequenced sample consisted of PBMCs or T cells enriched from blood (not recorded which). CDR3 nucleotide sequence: TGTGCCAGCAGCGTACAGTTCACAGATACGCAGTATTTT. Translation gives CASSVQFTDTQYF.